Included here is one T cell receptor (beta chain) sequence, with context. What antigen it recognizes has not been identified. Base quality data are lacking; no much larger clone is found one base away. This sample stems from a study of cytomegalovirus exposure and HLA in healthy donors (dated by TCRdb to 2016 to 2017). Concerning the study at large: An earlier analysis of approximately 640 of the donors reported 250 to 350 Gb of sequence data and some 100 million unique TCR beta sequences from 150 million to 200 million T cells. An early release covering over 500 HLA-typed donors comprised around 300 gigabases of sequencing data and 85 million or so unique TCR sequences. Among the roughly 380 genotyped donors, approximately 77% belonged to the genetic ancestry cluster associated with self-reported Caucasian donors. The study aimed to test whether cataloging public T cell receptors could reveal signatures of past pathogen exposure. The T cell repertoires of 670 or so subjects were profiled by immunosequencing and related to cytomegalovirus serostatus. In addition to the first cohort of 650 to 750 subjects, a separate validation cohort of 120 different subjects was used. The study combined high-throughput TCR immunosequencing, statistical association of individual TCRs with disease status, and machine learning to predict cytomegalovirus infection status. A later analysis re-analyzed previously published TCR beta repertoires from 500 to 700 donors and added high-resolution HLA genotyping to study TCR occurrence patterns. The later analysis used no new phenotypic data to find candidate immune exposures, relying instead on TCR beta sequences and their occurrence across donors. An earlier analysis of 587 of the donors applied high-throughput TCR beta sequencing to assess whether each TCR beta V gene segment acted as functional or pseudogenic. Donor age, sex, ethnicity and CMV serostatus were compiled alongside the repertoire data. In a later genetic analysis, genome-wide SNP genotypes for 398 of the 666 donors were used, and that subset was treated as a discovery cohort. All discovery cohort repertoires had been generated using a single sequencing platform. HLA typing included class I and class II loci at four-digit resolution. The number of donors typed differed by locus, with roughly 620-630 for A, B, C, DRB1 and DQB1, 522 for DQA1, approximately 580 for DPA1, and approximately 470 for DPB1. Several DR-DQ haplotypes were handled as single units for association and clustering, since linkage in the cohort was strong. Across around 400 genotyped donors of the cohort, an average of approximately 220,000 unique TCR beta nucleotide sequences per donor were sequenced, and roughly a sixth of those sequences were non-productive. Paper-wide results and their limitations: In a later analysis, TCR association rates were found to vary across HLA loci, with the most associated TCRs seen for DRB1 alleles and the fewest for HLA-C alleles. When HLA alleles, especially DR and DQ, strongly co-occurred, attributing TCR associations to individual alleles was difficult. In a later analysis, HLA-associated TCR beta chains were found to be more clonally expanded and to have lower generation probabilities than equally common non-associated chains. A further reported finding was that TCR beta sequences accurately predicted the HLA-A and HLA-B alleles for most subjects in the first cohort. At a false discovery rate of 0.05, a later analysis linked approximately 18,000 TCR beta sequences to specific HLA alleles. In an earlier analysis of more than 450 of the donors, most TCR beta V segments were observed in productive rearrangements about 90% or about 30% of the time, broadly matching IMGT annotations. Linkage disequilibrium might explain the correlated functional status among segregating V segments, but an unknown experimental factor could not be ruled out. In both the original and validation cohorts, the classifier was reported to diagnose cytomegalovirus status with high specificity and sensitivity. A group of highly shared sequence variants was considered likely to be a technical artifact of the sequencing pipeline. Most CMV-associated TCR beta chains appeared to be HLA-restricted in a later analysis, and the HLA associations seemed to be driven largely by CMV exposure. The only immune exposure information available for the cohort was CMV serostatus. Because counts were too low, more than 15 rarely observed V segments, including chromosome 9 orphons, were left out of the earlier analysis of 587 of the donors. Three of the identified cytomegalovirus-associated TCR beta chains were confirmed in vitro to be specific for cytomegalovirus antigens. V-gene and J-gene trimming of TCR beta chains was associated with a missense DCLRE1C variant in a later genetic analysis, and the association was replicated in an independent cohort. Most TCR sequences were observed very rarely across donors, whereas some public TCRs were present in many individuals. Presence/absence analyses assumed roughly uniform sequencing depth across donors, an assumption that may not hold. The authors suggested that the approach could potentially be generalized to other disease states and immunological phenotypes. In a later analysis, several top co-occurrence clusters were reported to appear linked to parvovirus B19, influenza, CMV and Epstein-Barr virus. In this cohort, only TCR beta chains were sequenced, and detectable features were limited by the absence of alpha or paired-chain data. Some IMGT-functional V segments, including TRBV6-2 and TRBV6-3, could not be distinguished by the 87-base-pair reads and were therefore excluded. The study gave a list of over 150 TCR beta chains associated with cytomegalovirus. Because HLA typing was missing for some donors at each locus, association tests included only the typed subset. A later genetic analysis reported fewer N-insertions in productive TCRs among donors in an Asian-associated ancestry cluster than the roughly 670-donor mean.

From its cysteine to its phenylalanine, the CDR3 spans 17 amino acids. Just CDR3 DNA is preserved here, 51 bases in frame from base 1. CDR1 and CDR2, looked up from the germline V gene (reference sequence), are SGHNT and YYREEE. The junction shows trimming of 4 bases on V and 2 bases on J, and the gene matches do not reach 9 bases of it. The method was the immunoSEQ multiplex PCR assay. For the multiplex PCR, a mixture combining 60 forward primers for TCR Vbeta segments and 13 reverse primers for TCR Jbeta segments was used. A multiplex PCR assay on genomic DNA amplified the CDR3 region of rearranged TCR beta genes. Amplified TCR beta libraries were sequenced as 87-base-pair reads on the Illumina HiSeq System. The authors' analysis ran thus. A later analysis tallied some 79 million unique TCR beta chains across the 650 to 750 repertoires, and some 10 million of those chains were shared by two or more donors. To remove PCR and sequencing errors, raw reads were error-corrected and collapsed into unique sequences using a nearest-neighbor algorithm that merged closely related sequences. CDR3 sequences were aligned to IMGT reference sequences to assign V, D and J gene segments. For a sequence to be retained, at least a six-nucleotide match to both a V gene segment and a J gene segment was required. A rearrangement counted as productive if the CDR3 had no stop codons and remained in frame with V and J, and every other rearrangement counted as non-productive. Following IMGT convention, CDR3 was defined as the stretch from the second conserved V-encoded cysteine to the conserved J-encoded phenylalanine. The earlier analysis of around 640 of the donors excluded sequences that lacked an unambiguous match to a single V gene segment. An earlier analysis of approximately 590 of the donors classified V segments as functional when productive rearrangements were above 56.7% and as segregating when the standard deviation between donors was above 5%. To diagnose cytomegalovirus status from the catalog of TCR beta chain sequences, a statistical classification framework was built. In a later analysis, TCR nucleotide sequences were compared against IMGT/GENE-DB human TR gene sequences so that V and J genes could be assigned. A later analysis assigned CDR3 sequences and most-parsimonious VDJ recombination scenarios with the TCRdist pipeline. In a later analysis, each TCR beta chain was defined by its CDR3 amino acid sequence together with its V-gene family, and reads lacking a unique V-gene family were excluded. A later analysis removed over 500 highly shared, low-generation-probability nucleotide sequences to deal with suspected cross-contamination and a sequencing artifact. A later analysis calculated a clonal expansion index for each public chain from normalized within-repertoire ranks of inferred template counts. Generation probabilities in a later analysis came from a VDJ recombination model fitted to out-of-frame rearrangements, and those results were checked against IGoR. Hypergeometric tests were used in a later analysis to score TCR-TCR, TCR-HLA and TCR-CMV co-occurrence, with a repertoire-size bias correction applied to the TCR pairs. In a later analysis, false discovery rates were estimated by permuting HLA or CMV assignments 20 times. In a later analysis, co-occurring TCRs were grouped using DBSCAN, and TCRdist sequence similarity was added for clustering within HLA-allele-positive subsets. Repertoires with fewer than 30,000 or more than 120,000 public chains, plus five repertoires with anomalous nucleotide sharing, were excluded from co-occurrence clustering. TCRdb limited this immuneACCESS table to in-frame rearrangements with V and J called. A share of clones is missing; checked studies link under half to unresolved V genes, and the rest is unexplained. V and J calls and clone size are given by that table; D and trimming were obtained from the DNA. This sample has over 85,000 clones in its table, and more than 70% of those were observed once. The top ten hold 7.5% to 9% of the sample.

The cohort comprised under 700 healthy bone marrow donors. At the time of sampling, all cohort members were nominally healthy, though unrecorded immune exposures were likely present. The donor was CMV seronegative and was included in the group of about 400 seronegative cohort members. A peripheral blood sample was collected from each donor, and TCR beta sequencing was performed on peripheral blood mononuclear cells. The Qiagen DNeasy Blood Extraction Kit was used to extract genomic DNA from the blood cell samples. The sequenced sample was PBMCs. Here the chain combines TRBV5-4 and TRBJ2-7, with 13 middle bases fitting TRBD2. The sequence came from a female donor in good health and CMV-seronegative. The bases are TGTGCCAGCAGCCGGACTAGCGGGAGTGGAAAGACCTACGAGCAGTACTTC. Its protein is CASSRTSGSGKTYEQYF.